This TCR beta chain is drawn from a study of blood T cell repertoires in COVID-19. Data came from immunoSEQ multiplex PCR; TCRdb stores just in-frame clones and leaves some out. Among fewer than 500,000 clones, around 88% were seen once, and the ten largest hold 4% to 5.5%. On this clone: This specimen includes other DNA sequences encoding the same CDR3.

The sample taken for sequencing was peripheral blood. The clonotype comes from a woman aged 25 to 39 with acute or convalescent COVID-19.

The CDR3 loop reads CASSLRQGLYEQYF. CDR3 DNA: TGCGCCAGCAGCTTGCGACAGGGTCTCTACGAGCAGTACTTC. This chain connects TRBV5-1 to TRBJ2-7, with TRBD1 identical over 7 bases. The CDR3 contains 14 residues. Germline V CDR1 and CDR2: SGHRS, YFSETQ. The V and J ends lost 1 base and 3 bases, in that order; junction bases with no gene match: 4.